The clone carrying this T cell receptor (beta chain) was recorded a few times. Antigen unknown. The entry originates in a study of beta chain features in type 1 diabetes. The study's findings and limits: Reads derived from cDNA could over-represent cells showing high TCR expression. Across all four CD4+ subsets, people with type 1 diabetes showed modestly shorter TCRB CDR3s.

Heparinised blood was drawn once per donor, averaging about 100 mL. Naive, central memory, regulatory and stem cell-like memory cells within the CD4+ compartment were sorted using CD45RO/CCR7/CD25/CD127/CD95/CD27. Sorting produced populations that all topped 98% purity. This CDR3 spans 15 amino acids. Germline CDR1 is SGHNT and CDR2 is YYREEE (reference sequence). V shed 5 bases and J shed 5 bases, with 17 bases lying between them. Reverse transcription of all isolated RNA meant that expressed TCRB transcripts were sequenced. The protocol was immunoSEQ multiplex PCR, while the TCRdb copy is restricted to in-frame clones and leaves out a portion. Among about 710,000 clones, over 12% were seen once, and the ten largest hold 0.03% to 0.045%.

This chain joins TRBV5-4 and TRBJ2-1; D possibly corresponds to TRBD1 (6 bases). Sequencing was done on a sample of naive CD4+ T cells from blood. The TCR was taken from a man younger than 35 with type 1 diabetes. CDR3 sequence reads: CASRGSGESHNEQFF. The DNA for the CDR3 is TGTGCCAGCAGGGGATCAGGGGAATCTCACAATGAGCAGTTCTTC.